The TCR beta chain described here comes from a study of blood T cells in healthy people across ages. Germline V gene lookup returns CDR1 DFQATT and CDR2 SNEGSKA (reference sequence). This CDR3 spans 15 amino acids. Deletions cut 1 base from V and 4 bases from J, with 14 bases between. A sample-barcoded 5' primer and a J-beta primer mix were used in a second PCR of about 7 to 11 cycles. One entry per CDR3 protein results from TCRdb running MiXCR on the 5' RACE reads. Of 1.5 million to 2 million distinct CDR3 sequences detected, 28% appear once; the ten largest clones hold more than 6%. Sequenced input: blood. The receptor was isolated from a woman younger than 45 in good health. J is TRBJ2-1 and V is TRBV20-1; D tentatively fits TRBD1 or TRBD2 (6 bases each). CDR3 DNA sequence: TGCAGTGCTAGAGTAAGGGGGGCCCAATACAATGAGCAGTTCTTC. Its translation: CSARVRGAQYNEQFF.